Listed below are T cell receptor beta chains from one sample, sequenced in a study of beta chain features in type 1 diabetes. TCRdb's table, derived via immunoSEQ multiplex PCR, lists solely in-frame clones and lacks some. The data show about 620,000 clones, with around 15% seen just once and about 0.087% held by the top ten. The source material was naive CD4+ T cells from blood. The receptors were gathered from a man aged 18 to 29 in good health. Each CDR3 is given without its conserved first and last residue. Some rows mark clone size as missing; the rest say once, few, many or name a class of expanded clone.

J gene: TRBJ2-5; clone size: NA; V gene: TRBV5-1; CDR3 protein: ASSTTGTLETQY
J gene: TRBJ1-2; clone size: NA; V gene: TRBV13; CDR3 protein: ASSLGQGKSGYT
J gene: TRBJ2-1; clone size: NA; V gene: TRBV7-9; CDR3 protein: ASSSQGTIYNEQF
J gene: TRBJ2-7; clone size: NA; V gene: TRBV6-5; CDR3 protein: ASSYSWGVYEQY
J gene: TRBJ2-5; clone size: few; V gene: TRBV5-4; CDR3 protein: ASSWGVNQETQY
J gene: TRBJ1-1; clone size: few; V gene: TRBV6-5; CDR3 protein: ASTNFGGGTEAF
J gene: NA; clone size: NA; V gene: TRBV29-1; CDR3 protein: SVGGPEGSYEQY
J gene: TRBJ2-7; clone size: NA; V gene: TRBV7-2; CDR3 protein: ASSLVGRASYEQY
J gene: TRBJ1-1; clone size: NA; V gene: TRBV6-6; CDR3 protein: ASSDRGTEAF
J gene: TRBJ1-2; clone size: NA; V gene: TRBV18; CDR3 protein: ASSPPLGTGYGYT
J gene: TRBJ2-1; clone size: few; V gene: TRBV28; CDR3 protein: ASSPRTELREQF
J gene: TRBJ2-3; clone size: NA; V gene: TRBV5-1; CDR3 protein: ASSLDRASTDTQY
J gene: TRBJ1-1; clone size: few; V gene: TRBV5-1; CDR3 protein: ASSSLSLGHTEAF
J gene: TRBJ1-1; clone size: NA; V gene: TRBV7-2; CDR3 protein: ASSLAQQGARTEAF
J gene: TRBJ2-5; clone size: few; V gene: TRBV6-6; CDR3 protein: AAQGDRGRETQY
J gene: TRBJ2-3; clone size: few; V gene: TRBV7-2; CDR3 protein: ASSPVAGATSTDTQY
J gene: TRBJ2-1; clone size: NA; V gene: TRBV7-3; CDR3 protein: ASSFAPGQGYNEQF
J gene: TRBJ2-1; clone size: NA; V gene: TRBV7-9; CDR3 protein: ASSLALSGRNEQF
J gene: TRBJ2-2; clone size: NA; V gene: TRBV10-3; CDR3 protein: ATDSSGTGTGELF
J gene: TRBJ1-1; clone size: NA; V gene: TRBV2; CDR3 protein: ASSAEQNTEAF
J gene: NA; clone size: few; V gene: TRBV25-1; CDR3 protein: ASSESGVGYEQY
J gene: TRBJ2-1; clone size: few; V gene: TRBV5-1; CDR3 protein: ASSSFFGGGYNEQF
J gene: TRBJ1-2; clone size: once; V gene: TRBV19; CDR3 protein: ASTLQGVMSGYT
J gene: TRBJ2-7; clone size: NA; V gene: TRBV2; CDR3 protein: ASSEQVTYEQY
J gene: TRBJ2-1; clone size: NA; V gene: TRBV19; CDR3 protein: ASSIRLAGERRYNEQF
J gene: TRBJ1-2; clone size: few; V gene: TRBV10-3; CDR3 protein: AISEGTAYGYT
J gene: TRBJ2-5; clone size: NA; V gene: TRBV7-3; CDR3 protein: ASSLTGWGQGQETQY
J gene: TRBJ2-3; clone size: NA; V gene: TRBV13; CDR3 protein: ASAGPDTQY
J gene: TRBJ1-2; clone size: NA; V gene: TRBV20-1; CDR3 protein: SAIFYGYT
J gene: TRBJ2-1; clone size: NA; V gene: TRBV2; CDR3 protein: ASSLGLADYNEQF
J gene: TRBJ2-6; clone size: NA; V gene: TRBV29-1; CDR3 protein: SGSGTGTTSGANVLT
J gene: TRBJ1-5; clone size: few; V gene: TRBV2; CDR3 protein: ASSGDRVRGQPQH
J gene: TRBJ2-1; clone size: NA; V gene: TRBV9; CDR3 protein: ASSVDSPSEEQF
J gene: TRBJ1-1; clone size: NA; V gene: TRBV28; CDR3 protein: ASSYPGGAGNTEAF
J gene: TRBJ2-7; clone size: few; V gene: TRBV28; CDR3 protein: ASSPGSGVGDEQY
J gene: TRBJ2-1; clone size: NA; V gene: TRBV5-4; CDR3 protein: ASSLIQGLAGDNEQF
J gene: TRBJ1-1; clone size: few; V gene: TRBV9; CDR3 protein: ASSASRASRTEAF
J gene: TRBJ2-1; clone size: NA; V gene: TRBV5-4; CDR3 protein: ASSYGTPGDNEQF
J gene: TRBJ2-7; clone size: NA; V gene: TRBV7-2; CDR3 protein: ASSLPGGWSDFRQY
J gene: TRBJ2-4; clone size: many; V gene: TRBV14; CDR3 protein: ASSHRNIQY
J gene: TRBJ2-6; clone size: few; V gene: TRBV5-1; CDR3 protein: ASSPQFSGANVLT
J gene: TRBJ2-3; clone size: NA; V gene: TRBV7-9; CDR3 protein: ASSSLADTQY
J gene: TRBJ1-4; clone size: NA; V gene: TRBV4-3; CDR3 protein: ASSLTPTTNEKLF
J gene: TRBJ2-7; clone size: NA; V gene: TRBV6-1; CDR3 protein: ASSLDRAAQY
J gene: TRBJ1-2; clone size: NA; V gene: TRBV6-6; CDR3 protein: ASSSSGGPKRGYT
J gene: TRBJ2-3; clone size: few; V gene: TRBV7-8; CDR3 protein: ASSMTSGSTDTQY
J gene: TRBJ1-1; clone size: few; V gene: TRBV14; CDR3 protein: ASTKGAEAF
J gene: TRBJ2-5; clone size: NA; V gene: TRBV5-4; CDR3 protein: ASSTKTGSQETQY
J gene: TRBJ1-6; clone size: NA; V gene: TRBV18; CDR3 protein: ASSPLTGGNSPLH
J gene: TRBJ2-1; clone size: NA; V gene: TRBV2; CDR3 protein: ASSFQGNEQF
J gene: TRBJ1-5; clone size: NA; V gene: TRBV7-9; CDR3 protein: ASSFTGSNQPQH
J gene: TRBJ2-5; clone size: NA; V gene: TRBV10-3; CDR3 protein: AISDLPGGTQY
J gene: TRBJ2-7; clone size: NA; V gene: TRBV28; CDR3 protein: ASSFPTRLSEQY
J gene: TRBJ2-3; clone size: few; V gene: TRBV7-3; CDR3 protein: ASSPVAGRSTDTQY
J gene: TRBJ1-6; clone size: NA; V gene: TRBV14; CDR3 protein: ASSPRDSGNSPLH
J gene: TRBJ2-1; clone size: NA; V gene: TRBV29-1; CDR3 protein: SPLQEAKGLPDQF
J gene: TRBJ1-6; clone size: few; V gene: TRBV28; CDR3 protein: ASRMDRGASSPLH